The rows below give T cell receptor beta chains drawn from one sample of a study of cytomegalovirus exposure and HLA in healthy donors. Clones were read by immunoSEQ multiplex PCR, and TCRdb kept only the in-frame ones, dropping some. Among some 150,000 clones listed, roughly 85% were seen once. What was sequenced was PBMCs. The source is a male donor in good health and CMV-seronegative. CDR3s include the opening cysteine and the closing phenylalanine or tryptophan. D genes are given only for firm matches. Size is omitted from some rows. Given values are once, few, many or a class for expanded clones.

>TRBD2|TRBV28|once|TRBJ2-7
TGTGCCAGCAGTTTTCTGACTAGCGCCTACGAGCAGTACTTC
CASSFLTSAYEQYF
>NA|TRBV27|NA|TRBJ2-7
TGTGCCAGCAGTTCCAGACAGGCGGCCGAGCAGTACTTC
CASSSRQAAEQYF
>NA|TRBV19|once|TRBJ1-4
TGTGCCAGTAGTAGAGCAACTAATGAAAAACTGTTTTTT
CASSRATNEKLFF
>NA|TRBV7-8|NA|TRBJ1-2
TGTGCCAGCAGCTTAGGTAGGAGCTATGGCTACACCTTC
CASSLGRSYGYTF
>NA|TRBV19|NA|TRBJ1-5
TGTGCCAGTAGTCCTCAGGGTGAAGCTCAGCCCCAGCATTTT
CASSPQGEAQPQHF
>NA|TRBV6-1|NA|TRBJ1-5
TGTGCCAGCAGTGTCAGGGGCGCGGGCAATCAGCCCCAGCATTTT
CASSVRGAGNQPQHF
>NA|TRBV6-1|NA|TRBJ1-2
TGTGCCAGCCAGGGATCGGACTATGGCTACACCTTC
CASQGSDYGYTF
>NA|TRBV7-8|NA|TRBJ2-7
TGTGCCAGCAGCTTCCTCGGGACACTAGCGTACGAGCAGTACTTC
CASSFLGTLAYEQYF
>NA|TRBV5-1|NA|TRBJ1-3
TGCGCCAGCAGCTTGGCCCCGAGCCTCTCTGGAAACACCATATATTTT
CASSLAPSLSGNTIYF
>TRBD1|TRBV9|NA|TRBJ2-7
TGTGCCAGCAGCGTAGCCGGACAGGGGGCGGGGAGGGTTAAGGCGCAGTACTTC
CASSVAGQGAGRVKAQYF
>TRBD2|TRBV2|once|TRBJ2-1
TGTGCCAGCTTGGGACTAGCTGGTCAATGGGGGCAGTTCTTC
CASLGLAGQWGQFF
>NA|TRBV7-9|NA|TRBJ1-4
TGTGCCAGGGTCAGGGGCGCCCAATACGAAAAACTGTTTTTT
CARVRGAQYEKLFF
>TRBD1|TRBV9|NA|TRBJ2-2
TGTGCCAGCAGCAGGGACAGCCCGAACACCGGGGAGCTGTTTTTT
CASSRDSPNTGELFF
>TRBD2|TRBV19|once|TRBJ2-5
TGTGCCAGTAGTATAGGACTAGCGAGGAGAGAGACCCAGTACTTC
CASSIGLARRETQYF
>TRBD2|TRBV4-2|NA|TRBJ2-7
TGTGCCAGCAGCCAAGGAAGCGGGGGAACCTACGAGCAGTACTTC
CASSQGSGGTYEQYF
>NA|TRBV5-1|NA|TRBJ1-5
TGCGCCAGCAGCTTATCACAGGATCAGCCCCAGCATTTT
CASSLSQDQPQHF